The rows below give T cell receptor beta chains drawn from one sample of a study of identical twins. TCRdb re-called the 5' RACE reads with MiXCR, one entry per CDR3 protein. The sample has 200,000 to 250,000 distinct CDR3 sequences, around 8% seen once. These same data were also listed under a study on yellow fever vaccine responses in identical twins.

Sequences were obtained from memory (CD45RO+) T cells sorted from blood. These receptor sequences come from a woman aged 18-29 years in good health. CDR3s include the opening cysteine and the closing phenylalanine or tryptophan. D genes are given only for firm matches. Size values are once, few and many counts, or a class for expanded clones, and some rows have none.

D | size | J | V | DNA | CDR3
. | many | TRBJ1-2 | TRBV10-3 | TGTGCCATCAGGGAGGCCGCAGTCAACTATGGCTACACCTTC | CAIREAAVNYGYTF
. | few | TRBJ2-7 | TRBV2 | TGTGCCAGCAGTGACGGGGGGCTTCCCTACGAGCAGTACTTC | CASSDGGLPYEQYF
TRBD2 | few | TRBJ2-3 | TRBV5-1 | TGCGCCAGCAGCTTGGATCCCGGGAGCGGGAATACGCAGTATTTT | CASSLDPGSGNTQYF
TRBD1 | . | TRBJ2-1 | TRBV28 | TGTGCCAGCAGTGGAGCAGGGACAGTATCCTACAATGAGCAGTTCTTC | CASSGAGTVSYNEQFF
. | few | TRBJ2-1 | TRBV29-1 | TGCAGCGTTGCGGGGACGGCTTCCTACAATGAGCAGTTCTTC | CSVAGTASYNEQFF
TRBD2 | . | TRBJ2-7 | TRBV7-8 | TGTGCCAGCAGCGCGGTGGGAGGGCCTCAGGCCGAGCAGTACTTC | CASSAVGGPQAEQYF
. | many | TRBJ2-1 | TRBV29-1 | TGCAGCGTTTCCCCAGGGGGCGGGGGTGAGCAGTTCTTC | CSVSPGGGGEQFF
. | . | TRBJ1-2 | TRBV12-3/TRBV12-4 | TGTGCCAGCAGTTTAGCGAATGTTGTATGGGGGCTTGGCTACACCTTC | CASSLANVVWGLGYTF
TRBD2 | many | TRBJ2-5 | TRBV28 | TGTGCCAGCAGTAGCCAACTAGCGGGAGGGCAAGAGACCCAGTACTTC | CASSSQLAGGQETQYF
TRBD1 | few | TRBJ1-2 | TRBV20-1 | TGCAGTGCTAGTTCGGGGACAGGTTATGGCTACACCTTC | CSASSGTGYGYTF
. | many | TRBJ2-3 | TRBV7-9 | TGTGCCAGCAGCTTAGTTGGGGGAGATACGCAGTATTTT | CASSLVGGDTQYF
. | . | TRBJ2-5 | TRBV29-1 | TGCAGCGTTGAAGCCAGGATTCAAAGAGAGACCCAGTACTTC | CSVEARIQRETQYF
. | . | TRBJ1-6 | TRBV6-5 | TGTGCCAGCAGTTATGGGACACTCGATAATTCACCCCTCCACTTT | CASSYGTLDNSPLHF
. | few | TRBJ1-1 | TRBV5-6 | TGTGCCAGCAGCTTAATGTTCCAGGGGTACACTGAAGCTTTCTTT | CASSLMFQGYTEAFF
. | . | TRBJ1-1 | TRBV29-1 | TGCAGCGTTAAAGACCAGGGGCGTACTGAAGCTTTCTTT | CSVKDQGRTEAFF
TRBD1 | . | TRBJ1-6 | TRBV6-1 | TGTGCCAGCTGCCTGAAACAGGGGGCCGATTCACCCCTCCACTTT | CASCLKQGADSPLHF
TRBD2 | few | TRBJ2-1 | TRBV28 | TGTGCCAGCAGTTTTAGGTGGGAGGGCCCGTACAATGAGCAGTTCTTC | CASSFRWEGPYNEQFF
. | few | TRBJ2-1 | TRBV15 | TGTGCCACCAGCAGCCACAGGGGAGGCAATGAGCAGTTCTTC | CATSSHRGGNEQFF
TRBD1 | few | TRBJ1-5 | TRBV28 | TGTGCCAGCAGTTTATCCGGGACAGGCTTTAATCAGCCCCAGCATTTT | CASSLSGTGFNQPQHF
TRBD2 | many | TRBJ2-2 | TRBV5-1 | TGCGCCAGCAGACCTTGGACTAGCCGCAACACCGGGGAGCTGTTTTTT | CASRPWTSRNTGELFF
. | . | TRBJ2-2 | TRBV3-1 | TGTGCCAGCAGCCAAAGAACGAAGGAGCTGTTTTTT | CASSQRTKELFF
TRBD1 | many | TRBJ2-3 | TRBV28 | TGTGCCAGCAGTTTATCTAAGACAGGGAGTACGCAGTATTTT | CASSLSKTGSTQYF
. | . | TRBJ1-2 | TRBV5-1 | TGCGCCAGCAGCCCGGAGGGGGAGGGCTATGGCTACACCTTC | CASSPEGEGYGYTF
. | many | TRBJ2-5 | TRBV5-1 | TGCGCCAGCAGCGGGGAGGTTCGGGAGACCCAGTACTTC | CASSGEVRETQYF
. | few | TRBJ2-1 | TRBV6-1 | TGTGCCAGCAGTGAAAACGGACCCACGGGGGAGCAGTTCTTC | CASSENGPTGEQFF
. | many | TRBJ1-1 | TRBV27 | TGTGCCACTCAAAACAGTTTGAACACTGAAGCTTTCTTT | CATQNSLNTEAFF
. | few | TRBJ2-5 | TRBV5-1 | TGCGCCAGCAGCTTAGACATGGGAGAGACCCAGTACTTC | CASSLDMGETQYF
. | many | TRBJ2-7 | TRBV12-3/TRBV12-4 | TGTGCCAGCAGTCCTCGGGGAGACGCACCCTACGAGCAGTACTTC | CASSPRGDAPYEQYF
. | many | TRBJ1-2 | TRBV11-2 | TGTGCCAGCAGCTTAGGGGCAGGGGTTGGCTACACCTTC | CASSLGAGVGYTF
. | few | TRBJ1-2 | TRBV6-6 | TGTGCCAGCAGTTACGCAGACGCCTATGGCTACACCTTC | CASSYADAYGYTF
. | few | TRBJ1-5 | TRBV14 | TGTGCCAGCAGCCGGGGGGCAGGGGTGAACCAGCCCCAGCATTTT | CASSRGAGVNQPQHF
. | many | TRBJ1-5 | TRBV28 | TGTGCCAGCAGTTTGGTCACCGGAGGGCCCCAGCATTTT | CASSLVTGGPQHF
TRBD1 | few | TRBJ2-3 | TRBV10-3 | TGTGCCATCAGAGAGACAGGGGGCACAGATACGCAGTATTTT | CAIRETGGTDTQYF
. | few | TRBJ1-1 | TRBV12-5 | TGTGCTAGTGAATCGAACACTGAAGCTTTCTTT | CASESNTEAFF
. | . | TRBJ1-1 | TRBV19 | TGTGCCAGTAGTATAGAGACGTGGACTGAAGCTTTCTTT | CASSIETWTEAFF
TRBD1 | many | TRBJ2-3 | TRBV5-6 | TGTGCCAGCACCGTCGGGACAGGGTTAATCCAAAGCACAGATACGCAGTATTTT | CASTVGTGLIQSTDTQYF
. | many | TRBJ2-5 | TRBV20-1 | TGCAGTGCTCTAGAGTTTCGGTCGTCCGAGACCCAGTACTTC | CSALEFRSSETQYF
TRBD2 | . | TRBJ2-5 | TRBV6-5 | TGTGCCAGCAGTTACTCGATGGGGGGGAGTGAGACCCAGTACTTC | CASSYSMGGSETQYF
TRBD1 | few | TRBJ2-7 | TRBV6-2/TRBV6-3 | TGTGCCAGCAGTTCGGACAGGGGAAATTTCTACGAGCAGTACTTC | CASSSDRGNFYEQYF
. | . | TRBJ2-1 | TRBV7-2 | TGTGCCAGCAGCTTAGTCCTGGGTGAGCAGTTCTTC | CASSLVLGEQFF
TRBD1 | . | TRBJ1-1 | TRBV10-3 | TGTGCCATCAGAGAGGACAGGGACGATGAAGCTTTCTTT | CAIREDRDDEAFF
. | few | TRBJ1-1 | TRBV14 | TGTGCCAGCAGCCAACAGGGCTTCATGAACACTGAAGCTTTCTTT | CASSQQGFMNTEAFF
. | . | TRBJ2-7 | TRBV9 | TGTGCCAGCAGCGTAGCTGGGGCGAGCTCCTACGAGCAGTACTTC | CASSVAGASSYEQYF
TRBD2 | . | TRBJ2-1 | TRBV6-1 | TGTGCCAGCCAACTCGGACTAGCGGCCCACAATGAGCAGTTCTTC | CASQLGLAAHNEQFF
TRBD1 | . | TRBJ2-2 | TRBV27 | TGTGCCAGCAGTTTGTACAGGGGAGACACCGGGGAGCTGTTTTTT | CASSLYRGDTGELFF
. | . | TRBJ1-1 | TRBV3-1 | TGTGCCAGCAGCCAAGCGTTTGAAGGGGACTTTGCTTTCTTT | CASSQAFEGDFAFF
TRBD1 | . | TRBJ1-2 | TRBV6-2/TRBV6-3 | TGTGCCAGCAGTTGGGACAGGTACTATGGCTACACCTTC | CASSWDRYYGYTF
TRBD2 | . | TRBJ2-1 | TRBV7-8 | TGTGCCAGCAGCCAGGGACTAGCGGGGGAGGAGCAGTTCTTC | CASSQGLAGEEQFF
TRBD2 | many | TRBJ2-7 | TRBV28 | TGTGCCAGCAGTCCCGGGACTAGCGGGGGGAGAAACGAGCAGTACTTC | CASSPGTSGGRNEQYF
. | few | TRBJ2-7 | TRBV28 | TGTGCCAGCAGAACTCAGTATCCCTACGAGCAGTACTTC | CASRTQYPYEQYF
TRBD2 | many | TRBJ2-3 | TRBV27 | TGTGCCAGCAGTTCGTTACTAGCGGCCACAGATACGCAGTATTTT | CASSSLLAATDTQYF